This T cell receptor (beta chain) appears in the sequencing data of a study of cytomegalovirus exposure and HLA in healthy donors. This table comes from immunoSEQ multiplex PCR, and its TCRdb copy is limited to in-frame clones, with some not included. The sample yields roughly 150,000 clones, 80% to 85% seen once. Per the germline V gene, CDR1 is SNHLY and CDR2 is FYNNEI. The CDR3 extends over 15 amino acids. V dropped 7 bases and J dropped 0 bases, with 13 bases sitting between them. This chain connects TRBV2 to TRBJ1-3; possibly TRBD1 for D (6 bases). Sequencing input: PBMCs. The receptor was derived from a man aged 30 to 45 in good health and CMV-seropositive. In DNA form, the CDR3 reads TGTGCCAGCACTAGGACAGCCGACTCTGGAAACACCATATATTTT. Amino acid sequence: CASTRTADSGNTIYF.